This is a list of T cell receptor beta chains from one sample in a study of shared clonotypes between healthy human individuals. Clones were read by immunoSEQ multiplex PCR, and TCRdb kept only the in-frame ones, dropping some. The repertoire holds 800,000 to 950,000 clones, with just over 95% as singletons. Sequenced input: naive CD8+ T cells sorted from blood. Every receptor here comes from a man aged 25-45 years in good health. The CDR3 runs from the conserved cysteine through the conserved F or W. Each record gives: CDR3 DNA, CDR3 protein, CDR3 length, V gene, D gene, clone size, J gene. D genes are given only for firm matches. Only part of the rows carry a size: once, few, many, or a class if the clone is expanded.

TGTGCCAGCAGTTTAGCTGGTAGCCATCAGCCCCAGCATTTT	CASSLAGSHQPQHF	14	TRBV27	NA	NA	TRBJ1-5
TGTGCCAGCAGGGGCTCACTAGCGGGAGTAGAGGAGACCCAGTACTTC	CASRGSLAGVEETQYF	16	TRBV2	TRBD2	NA	TRBJ2-5
TGTGCCAGCAGTTTGAGGGCAGGGAGGGCTCAAGAGACCCAGTACTTC	CASSLRAGRAQETQYF	16	TRBV27	TRBD2	NA	TRBJ2-5
TGTGCCAGCAGTTCCAATAGCGGTATTCAAGAGACCCAGTACTTC	CASSSNSGIQETQYF	15	TRBV28	NA	NA	TRBJ2-5
TGTGCCAGCAGCTCTGGACAGGGGTATGGCTACACCTTC	CASSSGQGYGYTF	13	TRBV5-6	TRBD1	NA	TRBJ1-2
TGTGCCAGCAGTTTGGGGCCCCTTATGACACAGAGAGATCAGCCCCAGCATTTT	CASSLGPLMTQRDQPQHF	18	TRBV28	NA	NA	TRBJ1-5
TGTGCCACCAGCATCCCCCCCGGGACAGGGGTATACGAGCAGTACTTC	CATSIPPGTGVYEQYF	16	TRBV15	TRBD1	NA	TRBJ2-7
TGTGCCAGCAGTGAAAATGAGCAGTTCTTC	CASSENEQFF	10	TRBV2	NA	NA	TRBJ2-1
TGCAGCGCCTACAGGGGGGACACCGGGGAGCTGTTTTTT	CSAYRGDTGELFF	13	TRBV29-1	TRBD1	NA	TRBJ2-2
TGTGCCAGCAGCTTATTCCTAGCGGGAGTGGATGAGCAGTTCTTC	CASSLFLAGVDEQFF	15	TRBV7-3	TRBD2	NA	TRBJ2-1
TGTGCCACTCAGGGAGAAAACATTCAGTACTTC	CATQGENIQYF	11	TRBV27	NA	NA	TRBJ2-4
TGTGCCAGCAGTTTATGGCAGGGCGGTCACGGGGAGCTGTTTTTT	CASSLWQGGHGELFF	15	TRBV28	NA	NA	TRBJ2-2
TGTGCCAGCAGTCTGGAGGAAGCGGGAGTATTTACCGGGGAGCTGTTTTTT	CASSLEEAGVFTGELFF	17	TRBV27	TRBD2	NA	TRBJ2-2
TGCGCCAGCACCCAGGCTGGGGGGAACACTGAAGCTTTCTTT	CASTQAGGNTEAFF	14	TRBV4-1	NA	NA	TRBJ1-1
TGTGCCAGCAGCTTGGGGTGGGGAGCGAACACTGAAGCTTTCTTT	CASSLGWGANTEAFF	15	TRBV5-5	NA	once	TRBJ1-1
TGTGCCAGCACCCCGGGACAGCGGCTAAACCAAGAGACCCAGTACTTC	CASTPGQRLNQETQYF	16	TRBV11-2	TRBD1	NA	TRBJ2-5
TGTGCCTGGGAACAGGGCCACGGGGAGCTGTTTTTT	CAWEQGHGELFF	12	TRBV30	NA	NA	TRBJ2-2
TGTGCCACCAGCAGAGATTACCAGGGTGGGGTGCCTAATGAAAAACTGTTTTTT	CATSRDYQGGVPNEKLFF	18	TRBV15	NA	NA	TRBJ1-4
TGTGCCAGCGGCTCGGGCTGGACTAGCGGGAGGAATGAGCAGTTCTTC	CASGSGWTSGRNEQFF	16	TRBV2	TRBD2	NA	TRBJ2-1
TGTGCCAGCAGCCAAGTCGAATCCACCTACGAGCAGTACTTC	CASSQVESTYEQYF	14	TRBV4-2	NA	NA	TRBJ2-7
TGTGCCAGCAGCTTAGAAATCAGTGGGGCAGCCGTTCGTGGCTACACCTTC	CASSLEISGAAVRGYTF	17	TRBV11-2	NA	NA	TRBJ1-2
TGTGCCCTCTGGGGGTTTCCAGATACGCAGTATTTT	CALWGFPDTQYF	12	TRBV7-9	NA	NA	TRBJ2-3
TGTGCTAGTGCCAATTGGTTGGGCGGGGAGCTGTTTTTT	CASANWLGGELFF	13	TRBV12-5	NA	NA	TRBJ2-2
TGTGCCAGCACAACAATTTGGGACGGATACAATGAGCAGTTCTTC	CASTTIWDGYNEQFF	15	TRBV7-9	NA	NA	TRBJ2-1
TGTGCCAGCAGCTTAGTCGGGAGTCTCTCTGATACGCAGTATTTT	CASSLVGSLSDTQYF	15	TRBV7-6	NA	NA	TRBJ2-3
TGTGCCAGTAGGGACATTTCCTCCTACGAGCAGTACTTC	CASRDISSYEQYF	13	TRBV19	NA	NA	TRBJ2-7
TGTGCCAGCACACTAGCGGGAGGGTCCCGGGGAGAGACCCAGTACTTC	CASTLAGGSRGETQYF	16	TRBV19	TRBD2	NA	TRBJ2-5
TGCGCCAGCAGCTTAAGGAGGGGAGCCCAGGCCGAGCAGTACTTC	CASSLRRGAQAEQYF	15	TRBV4-1	NA	once	TRBJ2-7
TGTGCCAGCAGCTTAGATATTTTCAGGAACAGAACCTACGAGCAGTACTTC	CASSLDIFRNRTYEQYF	17	TRBV11-2	NA	NA	TRBJ2-7
TGCGCCAGCAGCCAAGATTATCAGGGCGCATCGGGATATGAGCAGTTCTTC	CASSQDYQGASGYEQFF	17	TRBV4-3	NA	NA	TRBJ2-1
TGCGCCAGCAGCTTGCACGGGGCGTCCTACGAGCAGTACTTC	CASSLHGASYEQYF	14	TRBV5-1	NA	once	TRBJ2-7
TGTGCCAGCAGTTCAGGTTCGGGGGACAGCAATCAGCCCCAGCATTTT	CASSSGSGDSNQPQHF	16	TRBV6-5	NA	NA	TRBJ1-5
TGTGCCAGCAGCCAATTCCGGCTAAGGCCCCACGAGCAGTACTTC	CASSQFRLRPHEQYF	15	TRBV14	NA	few	TRBJ2-7
TGTGCCAGCGCCTCAACCTCCTACGAGCAGTACTTC	CASASTSYEQYF	12	TRBV13	NA	NA	TRBJ2-7
TGTGCCAGCAGCCGGACAGGGGTCTCCTACAATGAGCAGTTCTTC	CASSRTGVSYNEQFF	15	TRBV5-5	TRBD1	NA	TRBJ2-1
TGTGCCAGCAGCCATTCCGGGACAGGGAATGAGCAGTTCTTC	CASSHSGTGNEQFF	14	TRBV7-3	TRBD1	NA	TRBJ2-1
TGTGCCACCAGCAGAGATTCCGGGACTACCCACGAGCAGTACTTC	CATSRDSGTTHEQYF	15	TRBV15	TRBD2	NA	TRBJ2-7
TGTGCCTGCCATACGACAGGGGGCATCGATGAGCAGTTCTTC	CACHTTGGIDEQFF	14	TRBV5-4	TRBD1	NA	TRBJ2-1
TGTGCCAGCAGTGAACACGACAGCCCCAATCAGCCCCAGCATTTT	CASSEHDSPNQPQHF	15	TRBV6-1	NA	NA	TRBJ1-5
TGCGCCAGCAGCCAAGTAGGGACGGTGAACACCGGGGAGCTGTTTTTT	CASSQVGTVNTGELFF	16	TRBV4-3	NA	NA	TRBJ2-2
TGCGCCAGCAGCCATAATAACGGGAGGTACGAGCAGTACTTC	CASSHNNGRYEQYF	14	TRBV4-1	TRBD2	NA	TRBJ2-7
TGTGCCAGCAGCAAACTGACAGGACAGGTATCTTCTGGGGCCAACGTCCTGACTTTC	CASSKLTGQVSSGANVLTF	19	TRBV7-2	TRBD1	NA	TRBJ2-6
TGCGCCAGCAGCCAAGCCCCCCCGGACAGGGGGCGACGGGACACTGAAGCTTTCTTT	CASSQAPPDRGRRDTEAFF	19	TRBV4-3	TRBD1	NA	TRBJ1-1
TGTGCCAGCAGTGTTGGGGGGGAGCAGTACTTC	CASSVGGEQYF	11	TRBV2	NA	NA	TRBJ2-7
TGTGCCAGCAGCCCGACAGGGATAACAGATACGCAGTATTTT	CASSPTGITDTQYF	14	TRBV7-9	TRBD1	NA	TRBJ2-3
TGTGCCAGCAGCTTAGCGCTCGGGGGGAACGAGCAGTACTTC	CASSLALGGNEQYF	14	TRBV7-9	TRBD2	NA	TRBJ2-7
TGTGCCAGCAGCTCGGACAGGGTCCACGAGCAGTACTTC	CASSSDRVHEQYF	13	TRBV7-8	TRBD1	once	TRBJ2-7
TGTGCCAGCAGTTCCTATAGCGGGAACGTATACGAGCAGTACTTC	CASSSYSGNVYEQYF	15	TRBV27	TRBD2	NA	TRBJ2-7
TGTGCCAGCCCCAGGGGCCCCTATGGCTACACCTTC	CASPRGPYGYTF	12	TRBV28	NA	NA	TRBJ1-2
TGTGCCAGCAGCCCACGAAAATGGGGCAACACCGGGGAGCTGTTTTTT	CASSPRKWGNTGELFF	16	TRBV9	NA	NA	TRBJ2-2
TGTGCCAGTCAGGTGGACAGGGGCTTTTACAATGAGCAGTTCTTC	CASQVDRGFYNEQFF	15	TRBV7-9	TRBD1	NA	TRBJ2-1
TGTGCCAGCAGCCGACCACAGGGGAAAGACTACACCTTC	CASSRPQGKDYTF	13	TRBV7-9	TRBD1	NA	TRBJ1-2